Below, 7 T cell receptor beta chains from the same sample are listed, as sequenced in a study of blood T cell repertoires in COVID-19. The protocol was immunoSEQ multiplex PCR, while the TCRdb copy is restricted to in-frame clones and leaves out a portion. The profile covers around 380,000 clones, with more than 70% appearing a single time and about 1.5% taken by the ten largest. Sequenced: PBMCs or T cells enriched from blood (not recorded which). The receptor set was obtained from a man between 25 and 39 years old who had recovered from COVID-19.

The chain's CDR3 is CAISRSEVETQYF. For the CDR3, the DNA is TGTGCCATCAGCCGGTCGGAGGTCGAGACCCAGTACTTC. The rearrangement uses TRBV10-3 and TRBJ2-5, with a weak D call TRBD2 (5 bases). Germline V CDR1 and CDR2: ENHRY, SYGVKD. The CDR3 spans 13 residues. The ends were cut back, 6 bases at V and 5 bases at J, with 13 bases in the middle.

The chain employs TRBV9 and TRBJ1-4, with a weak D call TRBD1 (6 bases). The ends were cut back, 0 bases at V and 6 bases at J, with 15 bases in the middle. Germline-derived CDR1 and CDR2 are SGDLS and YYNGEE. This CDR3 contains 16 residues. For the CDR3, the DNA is TGTGCCAGCAGCGTAGGGCTTCAGGGGAATGATGAAAAACTGTTTTTT. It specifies CASSVGLQGNDEKLFF.

The CDR3 region has the DNA TGTGCCAGCAGAGGGACAGGGGGGAACAATGAGCAGTTCTTC. It codes for CASRGTGGNNEQFF. The chain has TRBV6-5 and TRBJ2-1; 11 positions match TRBD1. The CDR3 extends over 14 amino acids. Germline V CDR1 and CDR2: MNHEY, SVGAGI. Trimming removed 6 bases from V and 5 bases from J; junction bases left unmatched: 3.

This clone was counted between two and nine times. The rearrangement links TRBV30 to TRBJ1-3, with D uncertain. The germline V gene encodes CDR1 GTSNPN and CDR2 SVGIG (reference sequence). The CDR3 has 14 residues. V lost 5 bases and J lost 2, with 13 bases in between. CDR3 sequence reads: CAWASGGTGNTIYF. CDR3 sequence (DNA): TGTGCCTGGGCGTCGGGTGGTACTGGAAACACCATATATTTT.

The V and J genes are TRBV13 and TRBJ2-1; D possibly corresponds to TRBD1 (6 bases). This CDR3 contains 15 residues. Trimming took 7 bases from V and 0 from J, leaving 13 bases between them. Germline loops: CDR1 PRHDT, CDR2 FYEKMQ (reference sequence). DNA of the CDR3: TGTGCCAGCAACGCCCGGGACATCTCCTACAATGAGCAGTTCTTC. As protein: CASNARDISYNEQFF.

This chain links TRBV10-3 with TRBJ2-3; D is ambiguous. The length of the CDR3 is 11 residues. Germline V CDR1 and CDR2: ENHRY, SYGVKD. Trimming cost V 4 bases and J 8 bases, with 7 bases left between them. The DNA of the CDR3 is TGTGCCATCAGTGTCATCGGTACGCAGTATTTT. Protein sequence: CAISVIGTQYF.

The CDR3, as DNA: TGTGCCACCAGCAGACAGGTTGGCAATCAGCCCCAGCATTTT. Its protein is CATSRQVGNQPQHF. The chain has TRBV15 and TRBJ1-5; D ambiguous. V was trimmed by 2 bases and J by 2 bases, leaving 7 bases between them. Germline assignment: CDR1 LNHNV and CDR2 YYDKDF (reference sequence). The CDR3 extends over 14 amino acids. The full variable domain, completed using reference TRBV15 and TRBJ1-5, is DAMVIQNPRYQVTQFGKPVTLSCSQTLNHNVMYWYQQKSSQAPKLLFHYYDKDFNNEADTPDNFQSRRPNTSFCFLDIRSPGLGDTAMYLCATSRQVGNQPQHFGDGTRLSIL.